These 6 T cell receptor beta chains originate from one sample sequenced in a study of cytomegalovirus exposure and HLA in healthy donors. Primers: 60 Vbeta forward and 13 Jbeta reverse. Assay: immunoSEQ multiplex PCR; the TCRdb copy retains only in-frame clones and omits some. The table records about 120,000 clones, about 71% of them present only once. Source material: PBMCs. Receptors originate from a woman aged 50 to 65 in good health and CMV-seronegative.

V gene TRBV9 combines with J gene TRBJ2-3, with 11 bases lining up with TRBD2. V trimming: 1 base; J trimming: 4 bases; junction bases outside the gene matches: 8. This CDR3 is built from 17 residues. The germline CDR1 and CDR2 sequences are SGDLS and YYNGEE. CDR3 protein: CASSVRFSGGGPDTQYF. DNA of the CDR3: TGTGCCAGCAGCGTAAGGTTTAGCGGGGGGGGCCCAGATACGCAGTATTTT.

The CDR3 DNA reads TGTGCCAGCAGCTTACTAGCGGGAAGGGGGTATACGCAGTATTTT. Its translation is CASSLLAGRGYTQYF. The gene calls are TRBV7-3 and TRBJ2-3; TRBD2 agrees at 9 bases. There are 15 residues in the CDR3. V trimming: 2 bases; J trimming: 7 bases; junction bases outside the gene matches: 7. Germline V CDR1 and CDR2: SGHTA, FQGTGA.

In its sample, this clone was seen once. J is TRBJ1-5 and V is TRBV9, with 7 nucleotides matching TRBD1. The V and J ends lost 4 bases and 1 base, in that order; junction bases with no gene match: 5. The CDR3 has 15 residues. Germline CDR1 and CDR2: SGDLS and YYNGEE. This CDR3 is CASSPQGMSNQPQHF. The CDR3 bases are TGTGCCAGCAGCCCACAGGGGATGAGCAATCAGCCCCAGCATTTT.

This CDR3 reads CASSLSLLTEAFF. CDR3 bases: TGTGCCAGCAGTTTAAGCCTGCTCACTGAAGCTTTCTTT. The V gene is TRBV27, the J gene TRBJ1-1; D unresolved. This CDR3 contains 13 residues. Trimming shortened V by 2 bases and J by 4 bases, and 8 bases separated the two germline ends. The germline V gene encodes CDR1 MNHEY and CDR2 SMNVEV (reference sequence).

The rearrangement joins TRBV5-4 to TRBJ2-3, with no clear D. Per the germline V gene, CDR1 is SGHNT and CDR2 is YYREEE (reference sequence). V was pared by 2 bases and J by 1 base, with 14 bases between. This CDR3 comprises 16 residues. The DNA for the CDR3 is TGTGCCAGCAGCTTCCCCGTACCCGGTGGCACAGATACGCAGTATTTT. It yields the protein CASSFPVPGGTDTQYF.

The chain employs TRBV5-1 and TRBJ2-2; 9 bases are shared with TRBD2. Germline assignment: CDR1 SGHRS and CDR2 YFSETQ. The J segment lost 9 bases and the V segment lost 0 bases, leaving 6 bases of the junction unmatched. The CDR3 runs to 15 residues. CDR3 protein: CASSLEGGLARELFF. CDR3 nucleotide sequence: TGCGCCAGCAGCTTGGAGGGGGGACTAGCCCGGGAGCTGTTTTTT.